These T cell receptor beta chains were read from a single sample in a study of T cells in Graves' hyperthyroidism and ophthalmopathy. MiXCR was run by TCRdb on the multiplex PCR reads, yielding one entry per CDR3 protein. The table records a few hundred thousand distinct CDR3 sequences, under 60% of them present only once. The sequenced material came from peripheral blood or thyroid tissue (not recorded which). These receptors were obtained from a woman aged 18-30 years with Graves' hyperthyroidism. Both conserved end residues are part of each CDR3. A D gene is named only where the DNA matches it firmly. Part of the rows lack a size; the others show once, few, many or a class for expanded clones.

15	TRBV7-9	NA	TRBJ1-1	NA	CASSALTALNTEAFF	TGTGCCAGCAGCGCCCTGACAGCTTTGAACACTGAAGCTTTCTTT
13	TRBV7-8	NA	TRBJ2-7	NA	CASSLELTYEQYF	TGTGCCAGCAGCCTGGAACTTACCTACGAGCAGTACTTC
14	TRBV10-3	NA	TRBJ1-1	NA	CATQFARAHTEAFF	TGTGCCACCCAGTTTGCCAGGGCGCACACTGAAGCTTTCTTT
14	TRBV25-1	NA	TRBJ1-2	few	CASSETGSHYGYTF	TGTGCCAGCAGTGAAACAGGGTCTCACTATGGCTACACCTTC
13	TRBV7-9	TRBD1	TRBJ1-2	many	CASSPTGGHGYTF	TGTGCCAGCAGCCCGACAGGGGGCCATGGCTACACCTTC
14	TRBV29-1	NA	TRBJ1-2	few	CSVVRVGGHYGYTF	TGCAGCGTTGTTAGGGTTGGGGGACACTATGGCTACACCTTC
17	TRBV2	TRBD2	TRBJ2-5	NA	CASSQDGPAGGQETQYF	TGTGCCAGCAGCCAAGATGGTCCAGCGGGAGGGCAAGAGACCCAGTACTTC
14	TRBV7-9	TRBD1	TRBJ2-7	few	CASSFTGQGAEQYF	TGTGCCAGCAGCTTTACTGGACAGGGGGCTGAGCAGTACTTC
13	TRBV14	NA	TRBJ1-1	NA	CASSHDEHEKAFF	TGTGCCAGCAGCCATGACGAGCACGAAAAAGCTTTCTTT
15	TRBV14	TRBD1	TRBJ1-2	NA	CASSHDRGGNYGYTF	TGTGCCAGCAGCCATGATAGAGGGGGCAACTATGGCTACACCTTC
14	TRBV25-1	NA	TRBJ1-6	few	CASSEAGNNSPLHF	TGTGCCAGCAGTGAAGCAGGGAACAATTCACCCCTCCACTTT